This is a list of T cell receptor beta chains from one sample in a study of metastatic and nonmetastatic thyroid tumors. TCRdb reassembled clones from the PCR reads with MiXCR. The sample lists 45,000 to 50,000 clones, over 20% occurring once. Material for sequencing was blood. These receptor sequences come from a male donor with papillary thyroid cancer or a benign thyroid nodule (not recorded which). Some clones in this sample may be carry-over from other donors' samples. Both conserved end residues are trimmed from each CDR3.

ASTPSAGGNYGYT TRBV7-9
ASSLSDATNEKLF TRBV11-1
SASGEVGYGYT TRBV20-1
ASSLSSGSNNEQF TRBV11-2
ASRTEPTYSNQPQH TRBV6-1
ASSVDWGHEQY TRBV9
ASSDSTGGSPLH TRBV6-4
ASSRHRESPYEQY TRBV6-1
AWSVSGQSEKLF TRBV30
ASSRGGASGNTIY TRBV7-9
SVEPLQGARTEAF TRBV29-1
ASSQTTGTPYEQY TRBV6-1
ASGAYEQY TRBV28
ASWTGNQPQH TRBV6-1
ASSLVLAGSNTGELF TRBV6-7
ASSEGGTGGSYEQY TRBV2
ASSRRATNEKLF TRBV3-1
ASRLFTDGTQPQH TRBV28
TSSLSASIAGVRYEQY TRBV5-1
AGSGVAGGPNEQF TRBV6-1
ASSLIGDARFGYT TRBV28
ASGSHDSYEQY TRBV12-5
ATLRERMNTEAF TRBV6-1
ASSQEADSGNTIY TRBV4-1
ASSPRQGASYGYT TRBV6-1
ASRPSGNLPYEQY TRBV5-1
ASSLEGQGLLAKNIQY TRBV11-2
SAMPETPGSNQPQH TRBV20-1
ATSEPRGGTDTQY TRBV24-1
ASSFTGGGNYGYT TRBV6-5
ASSPSGTKDSPLH TRBV14
ASSLVAGLTNSPLH TRBV11-3
SALVGNQPQH TRBV20-1
SAPGTGGSYEQY TRBV20-1
ASSLSGGETQY TRBV12-3/TRBV12-4
ASSARLAGPYNEQF TRBV4-1
ASRILTWRDGAYEQY TRBV27
ASRGQGINQPQH TRBV6-1
ASSRDPSYNNEKLF TRBV3-1
ASSLSGRTNVELF TRBV12-3/TRBV12-4